These 16 T cell receptor beta chains originate from one sample sequenced in a study of blood T cell repertoires in COVID-19 (TCRdb year 2020). The library was generated by the immunoSEQ multiplex PCR assay. TCRdb retrieved this table from immuneACCESS and kept in-frame rearrangements only. Not all clones are present; in checked studies, unresolved V genes account for under half, and no reason is known for the remainder. This sample is represented by approximately 250,000 clones; about 83% of them were singletons. In total, the top ten clones hold 5.5% to 6.5% of the sample. Sample: peripheral blood. All receptors come from a woman older than 75 with COVID-19, enrolled during active disease.

The chain joins TRBV15 to TRBJ2-5; 7 bases line up with TRBD1. The V segment lost 5 bases and the J segment 5 bases; nucleotides outside the gene matches: 2. The CDR3 loop spans 12 amino acids. Germline lookup yields CDR1 LNHNV and CDR2 YYDKDF (reference sequence). DNA for the CDR3: TGTGCCACCAGCGCACAGGGGGAGACCCAGTACTTC. As protein: CATSAQGETQYF.

The J gene is TRBJ2-2, the V gene TRBV11-3; D uncertain. Germline assignment: CDR1 SGHNT and CDR2 YENEEA. V was shortened by 5 bases and J by 4 bases, with 11 bases between the two germline ends. The CDR3 runs to 14 residues. The chain's CDR3 is CASSEAASTGELFF. CDR3 coding DNA: TGTGCCAGCAGCGAGGCTGCGTCCACCGGGGAGCTGTTTTTT.

The J gene is TRBJ1-2, the V gene TRBV5-8; D not resolved. The germline gives CDR1 SGHTS, CDR2 YDEGEE. The CDR3 extends over 15 amino acids. V was cut by 0 bases and J by 0 bases, with 9 bases left in between. Written as DNA, the CDR3 is TGTGCCAGCAGCTTGGATCCGATAGCTAACTATGGCTACACCTTC. Its protein product is CASSLDPIANYGYTF. The entire variable domain, with the rest obtained from reference TRBV5-8 and TRBJ1-2, is as follows: EAGVTQSPTHLIKTRGQQATLRCSPISGHTSVYWYQQALGLGLQFLLWYDEGEERNRGNFPPRFSGRQFPNYSSELNVNALELEDSALYLCASSLDPIANYGYTFGSGTRLTVV.

V is TRBV7-2 and J is TRBJ2-1, with 12 positions matching TRBD2. The CDR3 has 16 amino acids. Trimming took 3 bases from V and 9 from J; bases not matched to a gene: 9. CDR1 and CDR2 (germline): SGHTA, FQGNSA. The CDR3 nucleotides read TGTGCCAGCAGCTTGGCACAGACTAGCGGGGGTCTTGAGCAGTTCTTC. Encoded protein: CASSLAQTSGGLEQFF.

V is TRBV28 and J is TRBJ1-2, with D maybe TRBD1 (5 bases). CDR3 length equals 11 residues. The V and J ends lost 7 bases and 4 bases respectively, with 7 bases between them. CDR1 and CDR2 (germline): MDHEN, SYDVKM. In DNA, the CDR3 is TGTGCCAGCAAAGGGGTCTATGGCTACACCTTC. Protein product: CASKGVYGYTF.

The chain joins TRBV11-2 to TRBJ2-3, with TRBD1 identical over 9 bases. V gave up 2 bases and J gave up 1 base; unmatched junction bases: 4. The germline V gene has CDR1 SGHAT and CDR2 FQNNGV. The CDR3 covers 16 residues. CDR3 DNA: TGTGCCAGCAGCTTAACAGGGGGCAAGGGCACAGATACGCAGTATTTT. Amino acid sequence: CASSLTGGKGTDTQYF.

There are a few counts of this clone. The V call is TRBV6-5, the J call TRBJ1-2; D remains unclear. This CDR3 has 13 amino acids. Deletions cut 6 bases from V and 4 bases from J, with 12 bases between. Germline V gives CDR1 MNHEY, CDR2 SVGAGI. The CDR3 reads CASRQRQVYGYTF. The CDR3 DNA reads as TGTGCCAGCAGACAGAGACAAGTCTATGGCTACACCTTC.

The chain combines TRBV5-1 with TRBJ2-5, with D perhaps TRBD1 (6 bases). This CDR3 has 14 amino acids. The V end lost 2 bases, the J end lost 4 bases, and 12 bases lay between the germline ends. Germline V lookup: CDR1 SGHRS, CDR2 YFSETQ. The CDR3 is CASSLGTGRETQYF. For the CDR3, the DNA is TGCGCCAGCAGCTTAGGAACAGGGCGAGAGACCCAGTACTTC.

J is TRBJ2-2 and V is TRBV18; 7 bases align to TRBD1. Trimming removed 2 bases from V and 7 bases from J; junction bases left unmatched: 10. This CDR3 comprises 16 residues. CDR1 KGHSH and CDR2 LQKENI come from the germline V gene. This chain's CDR3 is CASSPSPGTVNGELFF. As DNA, the CDR3 is TGTGCCAGCTCACCATCGCCTGGGACAGTCAACGGGGAGCTGTTTTTT. The full variable domain, with the rest looked up from reference TRBV18 and TRBJ2-2, is NAGVMQNPRHLVRRRGQEARLRCSPMKGHSHVYWYRQLPEEGLKFMVYLQKENIIDESGMPKERFSAEFPKEGPSILRIQQVVRGDSAAYFCASSPSPGTVNGELFFGEGSRLTVL.

The chain joins TRBV27 to TRBJ2-7, with no clear D. Germline V CDR1 and CDR2: MNHEY, SMNVEV (reference sequence). There are 16 residues in the CDR3. V lost 5 bases and J 2 bases, leaving 19 bases between the germline ends. CDR3 nucleotide sequence: TGTGCCAGCAGTCTCGAGGTGGAGCTACCAACCTACGAGCAGTACGTC. This encodes CASSLEVELPTYEQYV.

The rearrangement links TRBV11-3 to TRBJ1-2; 8 bases align to TRBD1. Germline assignment: CDR1 SGHNT and CDR2 YENEEA. This CDR3 is 15 amino acids long. The V and J ends lost 5 bases and 2 bases, in that order; junction bases with no gene match: 7. CDR3 in DNA: TGTGCCAGCAGCCCCGGACAGGGTACAAACTATGGCTACACCTTC. Protein: CASSPGQGTNYGYTF.

The V and J genes are TRBV5-1 and TRBJ1-4; a weak D match, TRBD1 (6 bases). Trimming stripped 0 bases from V and 0 bases from J, with 9 bases between. CDR1 and CDR2 from the germline V gene are SGHRS and YFSETQ. CDR3 size: 16 residues. The CDR3 sequence is CASSLGRQATNEKLFF. CDR3 bases: TGCGCCAGCAGCTTGGGACGACAGGCAACTAATGAAAAACTGTTTTTT.

The chain recombines TRBV6-5 with TRBJ2-7, with a tentative D call TRBD2 (6 bases). Germline V gene sequence: CDR1 MNHEY, CDR2 SVGAGI. The CDR3 contains 13 residues. V gave up 7 bases and J gave up 6 bases, with 16 bases separating them. The CDR3 loop is CASNPLQGGEQYV. CDR3 DNA: TGTGCCAGCAACCCCCTCCAGGGAGGCGAGCAGTACGTC.

This clone has only one observation. This chain connects TRBV7-2 to TRBJ1-5; unclear D gene. The CDR3 is made up of 13 amino acids. The V gene's germline CDR1 is SGHTA and CDR2 FQGNSA. V lost 2 bases and J 2 bases, leaving 4 bases between the germline ends. The chain's CDR3 is CASSLTGNQPQHF. Here the CDR3 DNA reads TGTGCCAGCAGCTTAACAGGCAATCAGCCCCAGCATTTT.

V usage is TRBV5-1 and J usage is TRBJ2-7; the match to TRBD2 covers 11 bases. Looked up from germline, CDR1 is SGHRS and CDR2 is YFSETQ. The CDR3 sequence is 16 residues long. V trimming: 0 bases; J trimming: 6 bases; junction bases outside the gene matches: 8. This chain's CDR3 is CASSLGTSGYGAEQYF. Written as DNA, the CDR3 is TGCGCCAGCAGCTTGGGGACTAGCGGGTATGGGGCCGAGCAGTACTTC.

In its sample, this clone was seen once. The V call is TRBV3-1 (or the pseudogene TRBV3-2), the J call TRBJ2-2, with 12 bases fitting TRBD2. The trim removed 4 bases at V and 1 base at J, leaving 7 bases unmatched. Germline V gives CDR1 LGHDT, CDR2 YNNKEL (reference sequence). There are 18 residues in the CDR3. The CDR3 DNA is TGTGCCAGCAGCCCGACTAGCGGGGGCTATTTGAACACCGGGGAGCTGTTTTTT. Its protein is CASSPTSGGYLNTGELFF.